This is a list of T cell receptor beta chains from one sample in a study of blood T cell repertoires in COVID-19. The method was immunoSEQ multiplex PCR; TCRdb's version includes in-frame clones alone and lacks a portion of them. The sample contains hundreds of thousands of clones, roughly 89% of which appear only once. The sequenced material came from PBMCs or T cells enriched from blood (not recorded which). These receptors originate from a woman aged 40 to 50 who had recovered from COVID-19. Both conserved end residues are part of each CDR3. A D gene is named only where the DNA matches it firmly. Size values are once, few and many counts, or a class for expanded clones, and some rows have none.

j_call | v_call | clone_size | d_call | cdr3_aa | cdr3_nt
TRBJ2-1 | TRBV4-3 | - | - | CASSQDNAGSYNEQFF | TGCGCCAGCAGCCAAGATAATGCGGGGTCCTACAATGAGCAGTTCTTC
TRBJ1-1 | TRBV28 | - | - | CASSLGGAGTEAFF | TGTGCCAGCAGTTTAGGGGGGGCGGGAACTGAAGCTTTCTTT
TRBJ2-5 | TRBV28 | - | TRBD2 | CASSSYRGSGETQYF | TGTGCCAGCAGTTCATACCGCGGGAGTGGGGAGACCCAGTACTTC
TRBJ1-4 | TRBV9 | - | - | CASSVRGSNEKLFF | TGTGCCAGCAGCGTCCGGGGTTCGAATGAAAAACTGTTTTTT
TRBJ2-7 | TRBV2 | - | TRBD2 | CASSEQGLAGGEQYF | TGTGCCAGCAGTGAACAGGGACTAGCGGGAGGGGAGCAGTACTTC
TRBJ1-3 | TRBV3-1/TRBV3-2 | - | - | CASSPGHSGNTIYF | TGTGCCAGCAGCCCGGGACACTCTGGAAACACCATATATTTT
TRBJ2-1 | TRBV4-3 | - | TRBD2 | CASSQQPGLAFNEQFF | TGCGCCAGCAGCCAGCAGCCGGGACTAGCGTTCAATGAGCAGTTCTTC
TRBJ2-1 | TRBV5-1 | - | - | CASSLGGTQYNEQFF | TGCGCCAGCAGCTTAGGCGGAACCCAATACAATGAGCAGTTCTTC
TRBJ2-2 | TRBV18 | few | TRBD2 | CASSPLPSGVNTGELFF | TGTGCCAGCTCACCACTCCCTAGCGGAGTGAACACCGGGGAGCTGTTTTTT
TRBJ1-1 | TRBV5-1 | - | TRBD1 | CASSSTGANTEAFF | TGCGCCAGCAGCTCTACAGGGGCCAACACTGAAGCTTTCTTT
TRBJ1-3 | TRBV7-9 | - | TRBD1 | CASSLAAPPGQLRNTIYF | TGTGCCAGCAGCTTAGCGGCCCCACCGGGACAGTTGAGAAACACCATATATTTT
TRBJ2-2 | TRBV21-1 | few | - | CASSNLQGDTGELFF | TGTGCCAGCAGCAATCTTCAGGGGGACACCGGGGAGCTGTTTTTT
TRBJ1-4 | TRBV18 | - | - | CASLLDWPGDEKLFF | TGTGCCAGCTTACTCGACTGGCCGGGGGACGAAAAACTGTTTTTT
TRBJ1-6 | TRBV7-3 | - | TRBD1 | CASSLTGQGASPLHF | TGTGCCAGCAGCTTAACGGGCCAGGGGGCGTCACCCCTCCACTTT
TRBJ2-1 | TRBV7-7 | - | TRBD2 | CASSLALSGKNEQFF | TGTGCTAGCAGCTTAGCCCTTAGCGGGAAGAATGAGCAGTTCTTC
TRBJ2-7 | TRBV5-6 | - | - | CASSLGARGTEQYF | TGTGCCAGCAGCTTGGGGGCCCGGGGGACCGAGCAGTACTTC
TRBJ2-7 | TRBV15 | - | - | CATSSDWSSYEQYF | TGTGCCACCAGCAGCGACTGGAGCTCCTACGAGCAGTACTTC
TRBJ1-3 | TRBV2 | - | - | CASSGTRAASGNTIYF | TGTGCCAGCAGTGGGACGAGGGCCGCCTCTGGAAACACCATATATTTT
TRBJ2-3 | TRBV7-9 | - | TRBD1 | CASSPGQGIIDTQYF | TGTGCCAGCAGCCCGGGACAGGGGATTATAGATACGCAGTATTTT
TRBJ1-2 | TRBV7-2 | - | TRBD1 | CASSLDSGQLYGYTF | TGTGCCAGCAGCCTGGATTCGGGACAGCTCTATGGCTACACCTTC
TRBJ1-2 | TRBV11-2 | - | - | CASTPSQASNGYTF | TGTGCCAGCACCCCATCCCAGGCCTCTAATGGCTACACCTTC
TRBJ2-7 | TRBV7-9 | - | - | CASSWEYSSYEQYF | TGTGCCAGCAGCTGGGAGTATTCCTCCTACGAGCAGTACTTC
TRBJ1-6 | TRBV9 | - | - | CASSADYRSSYNSPLHF | TGTGCCAGCAGCGCAGATTACAGGAGTTCCTATAATTCACCCCTCCACTTT
TRBJ2-3 | TRBV21-1 | - | - | CASSSPPRDRGPDTQYF | TGTGCCAGCAGCTCGCCCCCCCGGGACAGGGGGCCAGATACGCAGTATTTT
TRBJ2-1 | TRBV7-3 | - | - | CASSGISGDEQFF | TGTGCCAGCAGCGGTATCTCCGGGGATGAGCAGTTCTTC
TRBJ1-1 | TRBV5-4 | - | TRBD1 | CASSLGRGQDEAFF | TGTGCCAGCAGCTTGGGGAGGGGGCAGGATGAAGCTTTCTTT
TRBJ1-2 | TRBV28 | - | TRBD1 | CASSETGTGARGYTF | TGTGCCAGCAGTGAAACAGGGACAGGGGCCCGGGGCTACACCTTC
TRBJ2-5 | TRBV5-4 | - | TRBD1 | CASRARDRTQETQYF | TGTGCCAGCAGGGCCCGGGACAGAACCCAAGAGACCCAGTACTTC
TRBJ2-5 | TRBV29-1 | - | - | CSLNRQGQETQYF | TGCAGCCTCAACCGGCAGGGACAAGAGACCCAGTACTTC
TRBJ1-4 | TRBV7-9 | - | - | CASSLAPLGGIHEKLFF | TGTGCCAGCAGCTTAGCCCCCTTGGGGGGGATTCATGAAAAACTGTTTTTT
TRBJ1-5 | TRBV2 | - | TRBD1 | CASSAVDRGLNQPQHF | TGTGCCAGCAGTGCAGTGGACAGGGGGCTCAATCAGCCCCAGCATTTT
TRBJ2-4 | TRBV5-6 | - | TRBD1 | CASSLEDRGNIQYF | TGTGCCAGCAGCTTAGAGGACAGGGGAAACATTCAGTACTTC
TRBJ2-7 | TRBV5-4 | - | - | CASSRDSGFEQYF | TGTGCCAGCAGCCGGGACTCCGGTTTCGAGCAGTACTTC
TRBJ2-3 | TRBV7-9 | - | TRBD2 | CASSLSGVSTDTQYF | TGTGCCAGCAGCTTAAGCGGGGTGAGCACAGATACGCAGTATTTT
TRBJ2-3 | TRBV27 | - | TRBD2 | CASTSLALQGDTQYF | TGTGCCAGCACCTCACTAGCGCTCCAGGGAGATACGCAGTATTTT
TRBJ2-5 | TRBV5-1 | - | - | CASSLAETQYF | TGCGCCAGCAGCTTAGCGGAGACCCAGTACTTC
TRBJ2-7 | TRBV28 | once | - | CASRAGTVPYEQYF | TGTGCCAGCAGGGCCGGAACAGTGCCCTACGAGCAGTACTTC
TRBJ2-7 | TRBV2 | - | - | CASSEALDQVDF | TGTGCCAGCAGTGAAGCGCTGGATCAGGTGGACTTC
TRBJ1-3 | TRBV10-3 | - | - | CAISEGGSGNTIYF | TGTGCCATCAGTGAAGGAGGCTCTGGAAACACCATATATTTT
TRBJ2-7 | TRBV5-1 | - | TRBD2 | CASSLWLAGGPEEQYF | TGCGCCAGCAGCTTGTGGTTAGCGGGAGGGCCGGAAGAGCAGTACTTC
TRBJ2-5 | TRBV13 | - | - | CASSSRGRQETQYF | TGTGCCAGCAGCTCGAGAGGGCGTCAAGAGACCCAGTACTTC